These T cell receptor beta chains were read from a single sample in a study of beta chain features in type 1 diabetes. The method was immunoSEQ multiplex PCR; TCRdb's version includes in-frame clones alone and lacks a portion of them. This table has 500,000 to 650,000 clones, around 12% appearing once. Sample: naive CD4+ T cells from blood. These receptors originate from a man aged 30 to 45 with type 1 diabetes. Each CDR3 is given with its conserved first and last residue. A D gene is named only where the DNA matches it firmly. Size is stated for part of the rows, as once, few or many counts, or as a class when the clone is expanded.

TRBV9	few	TRBD1	TRBJ2-5	CASSSVTGGWETQYF	TGTGCCAGCAGCTCAGTCACAGGGGGTTGGGAGACCCAGTACTTC
TRBV25-1	-	-	TRBJ2-7	CASSATGYEQYF	TGTGCCAGCAGTGCGACAGGCTACGAGCAGTACTTC
TRBV7-9	-	-	TRBJ1-1	CASSLERMNTEAFF	TGTGCCAGCAGCTTAGAACGCATGAACACTGAAGCTTTCTTT
TRBV11-2	-	-	TRBJ2-1	CASSLGSSSYNEQFF	TGTGCCAGCAGCTTAGGTAGCAGCTCCTACAATGAGCAGTTCTTC
TRBV5-1	-	-	TRBJ2-7	CASSLAPQGESNEQYF	TGCGCCAGCAGCTTGGCACCCCAAGGGGAGTCCAACGAGCAGTACTTC
TRBV7-2	few	TRBD2	TRBJ2-5	CASSSRGSGGETQYF	TGTGCCAGCAGCTCCCGGGGTAGCGGGGGTGAGACCCAGTACTTC
TRBV9	few	TRBD1	TRBJ1-2	CASSTLGTGYYGYTF	TGTGCCAGCAGCACCCTCGGGACAGGGTACTATGGCTACACCTTC
TRBV5-1	-	-	TRBJ1-3	CASGQGGPSGNTIYF	TGCGCCAGCGGCCAAGGTGGGCCCTCTGGAAACACCATATATTTT
TRBV11-2	few	TRBD1	TRBJ1-2	CASGQERYGYTF	TGTGCCAGCGGACAGGAGCGCTATGGCTACACCTTC
TRBV6-5	-	-	TRBJ2-7	CASRTPYEQYF	TGTGCCAGCAGAACGCCTTACGAGCAGTACTTC
TRBV30	few	-	TRBJ2-7	CAWSKGRVSYEQYF	TGTGCCTGGAGTAAGGGCAGGGTATCCTACGAGCAGTACTTC
TRBV7-3	few	-	TRBJ2-2	CASSFSGTKNTGELFF	TGTGCCAGCAGCTTCTCCGGGACAAAGAACACCGGGGAGCTGTTTTTT
TRBV19	few	-	TRBJ2-2	CASSIVGTGELFF	TGTGCCAGTAGTATAGTTGGGACCGGGGAGCTGTTTTTT
TRBV6-5	-	-	TRBJ1-5	CASSQTSNQPQHF	TGTGCCAGCAGCCAGACAAGCAATCAGCCCCAGCATTTT
TRBV7-2	few	TRBD2	TRBJ2-3	CASRLAGGVNTDTQYF	TGTGCCAGCCGACTAGCGGGGGGGGTAAACACAGATACGCAGTATTTT
TRBV6-6	-	TRBD1	TRBJ1-3	CASSGQGAASGNTIYF	TGTGCCAGCTCAGGGCAGGGGGCCGCCTCTGGAAACACCATATATTTT
TRBV29-1	few	-	TRBJ2-4	CSVLPASNIQYF	TGCAGCGTTTTGCCAGCGTCGAACATTCAGTACTTC